This T cell receptor (beta chain) was retrieved from a study of siplizumab effects on memory and regulatory T cells. Per germline, CDR1 SGHTA and CDR2 FQGNSA. Trimming pared 3 bases from V and 0 bases from J, leaving 9 bases between. CDR3 length: 14 residues. Findings and limits, study-wide: No assignable naive or memory phenotype existed for roughly 75-95% of proliferating CD4+ or CD8+ clones. Alloreactive CD4+ clones that could be mapped were on average roughly 69% Treg-derived with siplizumab, against 25% to 30% in controls. Naive T cells seemed more diverse than memory cells and seemed major alloresponse contributors. Left unconfirmed was the suppressive function of proliferating Tregs from siplizumab cultures.

Method: immunoSEQ multiplex PCR; TCRdb's copy keeps in-frame clones and lacks some. The repertoire holds about 50,000 clones, with roughly 87% as singletons. A remark on this clone: The antigen is undetermined.

Sequenced material: naive CD8+ T cells sorted from blood. The clonotype comes from a human donor in good health. V usage is TRBV7-2 and J usage is TRBJ2-7; possible D gene TRBD2, 6 bases. The CDR3 spells CASSLGGDSYEQYF. CDR3 sequence (DNA): TGTGCCAGCAGCTTGGGCGGGGACTCCTACGAGCAGTACTTC.